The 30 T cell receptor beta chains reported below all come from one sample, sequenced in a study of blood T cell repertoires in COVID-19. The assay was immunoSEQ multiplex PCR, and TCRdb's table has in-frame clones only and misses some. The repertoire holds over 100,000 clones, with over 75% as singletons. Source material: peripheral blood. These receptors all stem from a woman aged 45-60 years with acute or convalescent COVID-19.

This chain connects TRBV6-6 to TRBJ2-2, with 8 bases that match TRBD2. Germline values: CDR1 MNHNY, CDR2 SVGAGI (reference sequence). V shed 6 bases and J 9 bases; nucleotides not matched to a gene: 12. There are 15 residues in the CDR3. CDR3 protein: CASSVERGRYRELFF. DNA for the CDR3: TGTGCCAGCAGCGTGGAGCGGGGGCGTTACCGGGAGCTGTTTTTT.

CDR3 amino acids: CASSPNSGGNQPQHF. The CDR3 region has the DNA TGTGCCAGCTCACCTAACAGCGGTGGTAATCAGCCCCAGCATTTT. The J gene is TRBJ1-5, the V gene TRBV18; D is unresolved. This CDR3 has 15 residues. Germline V gene sequence: CDR1 KGHSH, CDR2 LQKENI. V was pared by 3 bases and J by 4 bases, with 13 bases between.

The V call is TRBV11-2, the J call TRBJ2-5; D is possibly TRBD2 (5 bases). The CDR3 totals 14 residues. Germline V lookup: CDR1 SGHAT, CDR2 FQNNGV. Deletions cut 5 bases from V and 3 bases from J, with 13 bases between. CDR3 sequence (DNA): TGTGCCAGCAGCCTACACCTAGCAGAAGAGACCCAGTACTTC. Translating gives CASSLHLAEETQYF.

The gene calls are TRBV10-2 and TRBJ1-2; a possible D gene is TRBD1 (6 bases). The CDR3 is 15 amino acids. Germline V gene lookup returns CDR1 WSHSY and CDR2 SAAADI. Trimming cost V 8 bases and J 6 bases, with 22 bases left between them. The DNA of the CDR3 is TGCGCCAGCGATGACCCAGGGGATAGGGCTGATGGCTACACCTTC. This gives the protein CASDDPGDRADGYTF.

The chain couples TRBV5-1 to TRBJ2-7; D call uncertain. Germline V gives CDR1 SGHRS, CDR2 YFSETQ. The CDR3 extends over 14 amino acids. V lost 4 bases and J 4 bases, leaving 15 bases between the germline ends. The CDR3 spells CASSPGGSGYEQYF. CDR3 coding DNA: TGCGCCAGCAGCCCAGGTGGATCCGGTTACGAGCAGTACTTC.

The CDR3 loop reads CASSPGLAGDHEQFF. CDR3 nucleotide sequence: TGTGCCAGCAGCCCGGGACTAGCGGGTGACCATGAGCAGTTCTTC. The chain has TRBV6-5 and TRBJ2-1, with 12 nucleotides matching TRBD2. V shed 6 bases, J shed 8 bases, and the junction held 8 bases outside the gene matches. The CDR3 length is 15 residues. The V gene's germline CDR1 is MNHEY and CDR2 SVGAGI.

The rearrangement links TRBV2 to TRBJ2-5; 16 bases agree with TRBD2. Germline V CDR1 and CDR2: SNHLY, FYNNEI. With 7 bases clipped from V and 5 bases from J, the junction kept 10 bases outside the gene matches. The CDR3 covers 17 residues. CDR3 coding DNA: TGTGCCAGCAATTCGGGACTAGCGGGGGGGCCGGTGGAGACCCAGTACTTC. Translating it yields CASNSGLAGGPVETQYF.

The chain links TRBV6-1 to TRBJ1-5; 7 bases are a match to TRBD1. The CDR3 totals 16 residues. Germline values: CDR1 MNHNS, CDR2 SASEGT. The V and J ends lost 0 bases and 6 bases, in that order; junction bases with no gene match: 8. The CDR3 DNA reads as TGTGCCAGCAGTGAAGCTGCAGGGGGTAGAGGTCAGCCCCAGCATTTT. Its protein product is CASSEAAGGRGQPQHF.

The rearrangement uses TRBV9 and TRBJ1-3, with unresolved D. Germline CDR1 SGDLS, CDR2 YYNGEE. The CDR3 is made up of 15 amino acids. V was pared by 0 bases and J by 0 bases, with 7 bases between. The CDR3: CASSVEENSGNTIYF. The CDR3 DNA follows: TGTGCCAGCAGCGTAGAGGAGAACTCTGGAAACACCATATATTTT.

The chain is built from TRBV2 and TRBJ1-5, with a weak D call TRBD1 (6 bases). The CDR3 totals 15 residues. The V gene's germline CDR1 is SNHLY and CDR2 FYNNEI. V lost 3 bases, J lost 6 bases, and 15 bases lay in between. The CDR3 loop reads CASSDRGQVRQPQHF. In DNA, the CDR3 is TGTGCCAGCAGTGACAGGGGTCAGGTTCGTCAGCCCCAGCATTTT.

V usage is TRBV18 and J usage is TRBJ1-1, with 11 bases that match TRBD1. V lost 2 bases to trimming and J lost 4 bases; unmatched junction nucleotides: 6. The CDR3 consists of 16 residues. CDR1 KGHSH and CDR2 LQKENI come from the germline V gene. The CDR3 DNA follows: TGTGCCAGCTCACCAAGGGGGACAGGGGGAGGCACTGAAGCTTTCTTT. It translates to CASSPRGTGGGTEAFF. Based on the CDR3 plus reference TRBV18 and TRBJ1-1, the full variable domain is NAGVMQNPRHLVRRRGQEARLRCSPMKGHSHVYWYRQLPEEGLKFMVYLQKENIIDESGMPKERFSAEFPKEGPSILRIQQVVRGDSAAYFCASSPRGTGGGTEAFFGQGTRLTVV.

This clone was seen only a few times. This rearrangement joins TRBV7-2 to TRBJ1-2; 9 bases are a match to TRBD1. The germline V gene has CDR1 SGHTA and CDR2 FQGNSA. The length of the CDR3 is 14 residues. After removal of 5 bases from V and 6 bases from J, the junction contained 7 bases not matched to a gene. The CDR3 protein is CASSVQTGGDGYTF. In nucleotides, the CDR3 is TGTGCCAGCAGCGTACAAACAGGGGGCGATGGCTACACCTTC.

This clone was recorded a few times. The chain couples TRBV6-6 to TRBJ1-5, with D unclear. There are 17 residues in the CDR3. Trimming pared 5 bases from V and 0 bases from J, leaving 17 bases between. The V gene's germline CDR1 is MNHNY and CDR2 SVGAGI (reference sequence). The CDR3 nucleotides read TGTGCCAGCAGTCCGAATCGTCAAGCGGCTAGCAATCAGCCCCAGCATTTT. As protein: CASSPNRQAASNQPQHF.

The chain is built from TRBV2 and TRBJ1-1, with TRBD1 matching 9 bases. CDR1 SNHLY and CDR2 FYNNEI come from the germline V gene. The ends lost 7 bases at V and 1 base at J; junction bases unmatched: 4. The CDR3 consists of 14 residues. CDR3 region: CASTRGQGNTEAFF. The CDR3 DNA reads TGTGCCAGCACCAGGGGACAGGGGAACACTGAAGCTTTCTTT.

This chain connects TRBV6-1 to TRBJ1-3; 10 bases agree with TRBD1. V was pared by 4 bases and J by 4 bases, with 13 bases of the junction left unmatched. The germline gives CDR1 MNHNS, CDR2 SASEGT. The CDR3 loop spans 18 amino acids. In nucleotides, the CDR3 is TGTGCCAGCAGTGCAACCGGGACAGGGGCCCCGACCGGAAACACCATATATTTT. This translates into CASSATGTGAPTGNTIYF.

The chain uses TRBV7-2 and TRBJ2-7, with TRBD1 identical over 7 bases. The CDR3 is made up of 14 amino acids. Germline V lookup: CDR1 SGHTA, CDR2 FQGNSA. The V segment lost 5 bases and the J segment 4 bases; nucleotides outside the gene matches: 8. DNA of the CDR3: TGTGCCAGCAGCGTCCGGACAGGCCATTACGAGCAGTACTTC. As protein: CASSVRTGHYEQYF. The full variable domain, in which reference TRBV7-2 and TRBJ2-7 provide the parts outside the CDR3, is GAGVSQSPSNKVTEKGKDVELRCDPISGHTALYWYRQSLGQGLEFLIYFQGNSAPDKSGLPSDRFSAERTGGSVSTLTIQRTQQEDSAVYLCASSVRTGHYEQYFGPGTRLTVT.

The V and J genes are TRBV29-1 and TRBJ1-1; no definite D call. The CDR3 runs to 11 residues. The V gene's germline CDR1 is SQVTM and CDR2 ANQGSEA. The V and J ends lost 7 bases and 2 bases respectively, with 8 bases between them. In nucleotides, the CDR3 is TGCAGCGCCAACACCAACACTGAAGCTTTCTTT. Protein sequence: CSANTNTEAFF.

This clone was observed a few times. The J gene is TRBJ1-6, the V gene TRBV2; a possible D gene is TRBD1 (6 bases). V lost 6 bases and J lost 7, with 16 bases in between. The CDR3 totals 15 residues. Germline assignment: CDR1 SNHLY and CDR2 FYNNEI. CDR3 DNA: TGTGCCAGCAGGACAACAGGGATACGAAATTCACCCCTCCACTTT. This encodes CASRTTGIRNSPLHF.

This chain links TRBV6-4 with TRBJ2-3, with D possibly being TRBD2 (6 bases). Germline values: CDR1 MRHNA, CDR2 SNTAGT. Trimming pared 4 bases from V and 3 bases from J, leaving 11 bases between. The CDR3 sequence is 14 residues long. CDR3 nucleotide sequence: TGTGCCAGCAGTGCGGGGGTTAGGACAGATACGCAGTATTTT. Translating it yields CASSAGVRTDTQYF.

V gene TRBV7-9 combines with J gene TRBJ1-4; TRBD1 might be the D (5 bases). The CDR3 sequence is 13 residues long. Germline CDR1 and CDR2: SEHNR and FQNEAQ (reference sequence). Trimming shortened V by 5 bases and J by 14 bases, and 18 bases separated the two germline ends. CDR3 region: CASSEWGREGLFF. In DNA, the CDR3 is TGTGCCAGCAGCGAGTGGGGCAGGGAGGGGCTGTTTTTT.

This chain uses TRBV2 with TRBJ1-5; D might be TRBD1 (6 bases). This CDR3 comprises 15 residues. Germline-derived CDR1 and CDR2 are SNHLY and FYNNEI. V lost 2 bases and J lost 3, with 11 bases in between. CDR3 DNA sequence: TGTGCCAGCAGTGAAATGGGGGCGACCAATCAGCCCCAGCATTTT. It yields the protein CASSEMGATNQPQHF.

DNA for the CDR3: TGTGCCAGCAGAGCAGGGGCCCCATTCGGGGAGCTGTTTTTT. This codes for CASRAGAPFGELFF. The gene calls are TRBV2 and TRBJ2-2; D is perhaps TRBD1 (6 bases). Germline loops: CDR1 SNHLY, CDR2 FYNNEI. The CDR3 spans 14 residues. The ends were cut back, 6 bases at V and 7 bases at J, with 15 bases in the middle.

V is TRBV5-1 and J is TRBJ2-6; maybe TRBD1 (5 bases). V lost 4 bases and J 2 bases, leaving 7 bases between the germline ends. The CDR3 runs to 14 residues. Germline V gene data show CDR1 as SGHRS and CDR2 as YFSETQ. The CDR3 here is CASSPTAGANVLTF. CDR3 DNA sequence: TGCGCCAGCAGCCCGACAGCTGGGGCCAACGTCCTGACTTTC.

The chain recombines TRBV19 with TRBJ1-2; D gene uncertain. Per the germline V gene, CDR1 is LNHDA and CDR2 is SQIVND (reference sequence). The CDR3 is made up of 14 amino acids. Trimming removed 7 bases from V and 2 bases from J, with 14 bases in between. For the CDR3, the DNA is TGTGCCAGTAAGGGAGACACCGAGAACTATGGCTACACCTTC. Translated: CASKGDTENYGYTF.

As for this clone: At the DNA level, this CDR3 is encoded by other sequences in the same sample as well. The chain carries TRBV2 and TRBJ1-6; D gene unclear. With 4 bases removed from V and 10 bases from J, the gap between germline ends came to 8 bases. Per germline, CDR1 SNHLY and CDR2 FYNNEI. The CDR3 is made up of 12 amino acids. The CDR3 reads CASSGEYSPLHF. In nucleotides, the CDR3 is TGTGCCAGCAGTGGGGAGTACTCACCCCTCCACTTT.

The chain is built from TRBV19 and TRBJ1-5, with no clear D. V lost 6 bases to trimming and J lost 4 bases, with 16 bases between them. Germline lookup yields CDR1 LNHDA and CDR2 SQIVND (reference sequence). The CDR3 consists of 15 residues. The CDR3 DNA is TGTGCCAGTAGGCGGGCAGTCTTTCTTAATCAGCCCCAGCATTTT. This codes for CASRRAVFLNQPQHF.

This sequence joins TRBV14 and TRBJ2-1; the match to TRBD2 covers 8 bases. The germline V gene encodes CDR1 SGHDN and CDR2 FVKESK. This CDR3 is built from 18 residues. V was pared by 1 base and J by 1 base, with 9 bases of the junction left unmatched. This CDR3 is CASSQAGGADPSYNEQFF. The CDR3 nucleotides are TGTGCCAGCAGCCAAGCGGGGGGGGCGGACCCATCCTACAATGAGCAGTTCTTC.

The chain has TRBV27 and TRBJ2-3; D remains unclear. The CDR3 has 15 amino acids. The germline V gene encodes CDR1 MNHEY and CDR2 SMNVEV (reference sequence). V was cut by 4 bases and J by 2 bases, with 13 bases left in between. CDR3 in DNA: TGTGCCAGCAGTTATTCCGGGTACATCACAGATACGCAGTATTTT. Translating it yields CASSYSGYITDTQYF.

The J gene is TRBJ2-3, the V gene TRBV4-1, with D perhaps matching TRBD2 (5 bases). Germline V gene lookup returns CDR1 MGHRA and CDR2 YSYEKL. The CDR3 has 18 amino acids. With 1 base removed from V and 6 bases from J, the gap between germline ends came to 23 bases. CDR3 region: CASSQAGLGGLKPDTQYF. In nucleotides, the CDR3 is TGCGCCAGCAGCCAAGCGGGTTTAGGAGGCCTCAAACCCGATACGCAGTATTTT.

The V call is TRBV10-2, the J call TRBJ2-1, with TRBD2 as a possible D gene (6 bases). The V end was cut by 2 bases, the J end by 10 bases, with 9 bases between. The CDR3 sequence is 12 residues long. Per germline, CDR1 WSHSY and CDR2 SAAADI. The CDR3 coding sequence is TGCGCCAGCAGTGAGGGGGGGTGGGAGCAGTTCTTC. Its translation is CASSEGGWEQFF.